One sample yielded the 14 T cell receptor beta chains listed below, sequenced in a study of blood T cell repertoires in COVID-19. Using immunoSEQ multiplex PCR, the repertoire was profiled, and TCRdb retains in-frame clones only, with some absent. The data hold fewer than 200,000 clones, with 84% observed a single time. The sample taken for sequencing was peripheral blood. The receptors here all came from a man aged 70 or older with active or convalescent COVID-19.

CDR3 in amino acids: CASSMIGRPRGDTQYF. The CDR3 nucleotides are TGTGCCAGTAGTATGATAGGCCGACCCAGAGGAGATACGCAGTATTTT. V gene TRBV19 combines with J gene TRBJ2-3; D ambiguous. V was shortened by 3 bases and J by 5 bases, with 18 bases between the two germline ends. CDR3 size: 16 residues. Germline CDR1 LNHDA, CDR2 SQIVND (reference sequence).

This clone occurred a few times. The chain links TRBV19 to TRBJ1-3; TRBD1 matches 7 bases. CDR3 length equals 14 residues. Losses at the gene ends were 8 bases for V and 4 bases for J; bases not matched to a gene: 8. Looked up from germline, CDR1 is LNHDA and CDR2 is SQIVND (reference sequence). CDR3 region: CASAYRDSGNTIYF. The CDR3 coding sequence is TGTGCCAGTGCCTACCGGGACAGCGGAAACACCATATATTTT.

There are a few counts of this clone. This chain connects TRBV5-1 to TRBJ2-1; 9 positions agree with TRBD2. From germline, CDR1 is SGHRS and CDR2 YFSETQ. V lost 0 bases, J lost 4 bases, and 5 bases stayed unmatched. This CDR3 has 16 amino acids. The CDR3 DNA follows: TGCGCCAGCAGCTTGGAGCTAGCGGGACCATACAATGAGCAGTTCTTC. Translation gives CASSLELAGPYNEQFF.

This rearrangement joins TRBV20-1 to TRBJ2-3; 8 bases align to TRBD2. The CDR3 totals 11 residues. After removal of 7 bases from V and 4 bases from J, the junction contained 1 base not matched to a gene. CDR1 and CDR2 (germline): DFQATT, SNEGSKA (reference sequence). The CDR3 DNA is TGCAGTGGGACTAGCTCAGATACGCAGTATTTT. It codes for CSGTSSDTQYF.

V is TRBV7-3 and J is TRBJ2-2, with D maybe TRBD1 (6 bases). This CDR3 is built from 15 residues. In germline, CDR1 is SGHTA, CDR2 FQGTGA. The V end was cut by 5 bases, the J end by 1 base, with 11 bases between. The CDR3 bases are TGTGCCAGCAGCCCCCGACAGGAGAACACCGGGGAGCTGTTTTTT. Amino acid sequence: CASSPRQENTGELFF. Drawing the rest from reference TRBV7-3 and TRBJ2-2, the complete variable domain is GAGVSQTPSNKVTEKGKYVELRCDPISGHTALYWYRQSLGQGPEFLIYFQGTGAADDSGLPNDRFFAVRPEGSVSTLKIQRTERGDSAVYLCASSPRQENTGELFFGEGSRLTVL.

This clone is a singleton in its sample. The rearrangement joins TRBV19 to TRBJ2-2; D is perhaps TRBD2 (6 bases). The germline CDR1 and CDR2 sequences are LNHDA and SQIVND (reference sequence). CDR3 size: 14 residues. Trimming shortened V by 7 bases and J by 7 bases, and 16 bases separated the two germline ends. The CDR3 reads CASMDRAGLGELFF. The DNA for the CDR3 is TGTGCCAGTATGGATCGGGCGGGGCTCGGGGAGCTGTTTTTT. The full variable domain, in which reference TRBV19 and TRBJ2-2 provide the parts outside the CDR3, is DGGITQSPKYLFRKEGQNVTLSCEQNLNHDAMYWYRQDPGQGLRLIYYSQIVNDFQKGDIAEGYSVSREKKESFPLTVTSAQKNPTAFYLCASMDRAGLGELFFGEGSRLTVL.

The chain links TRBV7-8 to TRBJ2-1; tentative D call: TRBD1 (5 bases). Per germline, CDR1 SGHVS and CDR2 FQNEAQ. Trimming left V 5 bases short and J 3 bases short, with 17 bases between. This CDR3 spans 16 amino acids. CDR3 amino acids: CASSVSRTSVYNEQFF. CDR3 nucleotide sequence: TGTGCCAGCAGCGTATCCAGGACATCGGTCTACAATGAGCAGTTCTTC.

V is TRBV9 and J is TRBJ1-3; weak D call: TRBD1 (6 bases). The germline CDR1 and CDR2 sequences are SGDLS and YYNGEE. The V gene lost 4 bases and the J gene lost 4 bases, with 12 bases spanning the gap. The CDR3 sequence is 14 residues long. The CDR3 nucleotides are TGTGCCAGCAGCCCGAAGGGGGACGGAAACACCATATATTTT. Its translation: CASSPKGDGNTIYF. Drawing the rest from reference TRBV9 and TRBJ1-3, the complete variable domain is DSGVTQTPKHLITATGQRVTLRCSPRSGDLSVYWYQQSLDQGLQFLIQYYNGEERAKGNILERFSAQQFPDLHSELNLSSLELGDSALYFCASSPKGDGNTIYFGEGSWLTVV.

Worth noting for this clone: Germline and junction disagree at one end, which may indicate a read error. V is TRBV5-1 and J is TRBJ1-1, with 7 bases identical to TRBD1. This CDR3 has 11 amino acids. Per germline, CDR1 SGHRS and CDR2 YFSETQ. The CDR3 sequence is CASSLGDRPAF. CDR3 in DNA: TGCGCCAGCAGCTTGGGGGACAGACCAGCCTTT.

This clone was found a few times. The gene calls are TRBV5-1 and TRBJ2-4, with 9 bases identical to TRBD2. The CDR3 is made up of 22 amino acids. Germline V gene data show CDR1 as SGHRS and CDR2 as YFSETQ. V shed 0 bases and J 6 bases; nucleotides not matched to a gene: 25. CDR3 nucleotides: TGCGCCAGCAGCTTGGCCGACAGGGTAGGGTCCGGCGGGAGGGCATCTAGAAACATTCAGTACTTC. Translated: CASSLADRVGSGGRASRNIQYF.

V is TRBV28 and J is TRBJ2-7, with 13 bases aligning to TRBD2. Germline CDR1 reads MDHEN; CDR2 reads SYDVKM. V dropped 5 bases and J dropped 0; count of bases not matched to a gene: 7. The CDR3 is 17 amino acids. The CDR3 DNA reads as TGTGCCAGCAGTCGGACACGGACTAGCGGGAGCTCCTACGAGCAGTACTTC. Translated, it gives CASSRTRTSGSSYEQYF.

The chain links TRBV5-8 to TRBJ1-1; possible D gene TRBD1, 5 bases. Looked up from germline, CDR1 is SGHTS and CDR2 is YDEGEE. This CDR3 is 14 amino acids long. The V end was cut by 1 base, the J end by 5 bases, with 12 bases between. CDR3 loop: CASSLPGGVTEAFF. The CDR3 DNA is TGTGCCAGCAGCTTGCCGGGAGGGGTTACTGAAGCTTTCTTT.

The chain has TRBV19 and TRBJ1-5; 7 bases are shared with TRBD1. The CDR3 spans 14 residues. The V segment lost 5 bases and the J segment 7 bases; nucleotides outside the gene matches: 8. Germline values: CDR1 LNHDA, CDR2 SQIVND (reference sequence). CDR3 region: CASSPRDSRQPQHF. For the CDR3, the DNA is TGTGCCAGTAGTCCCCGGGACAGTAGGCAGCCCCAGCATTTT. The whole variable domain, remainder taken from reference TRBV19 and TRBJ1-5, is DGGITQSPKYLFRKEGQNVTLSCEQNLNHDAMYWYRQDPGQGLRLIYYSQIVNDFQKGDIAEGYSVSREKKESFPLTVTSAQKNPTAFYLCASSPRDSRQPQHFGDGTRLSIL.

This clone was counted at least ten times. The chain has TRBV18 and TRBJ1-1; the D is unclear. The CDR3 runs to 11 residues. V was pared by 5 bases and J by 10 bases, with 11 bases between. In germline, CDR1 is KGHSH, CDR2 LQKENI. CDR3 nucleotide sequence: TGTGCCAGCTCAGAGAACCGGGGAGCTTTCTTT. This gives the protein CASSENRGAFF.